This is a list of T cell receptor beta chains from one sample in a study of blood T cells in healthy people across ages. MiXCR was run by TCRdb on the 5' RACE reads, yielding one entry per CDR3 protein. The sample gives more than 1,400,000 distinct CDR3 sequences, 42% of which show up once; 6.5% to 10% is in the top ten. The sequencing input was blood. These receptors were taken from a woman between 18 and 29 years old in good health. Both conserved end residues are part of each CDR3. D genes are given only for firm matches. Clone size is stated in some rows and not others, as once, few, many or a class when expanded.

j_call d_call v_call clone_size cdr3_nt cdr3_aa
TRBJ2-5 TRBD2 TRBV5-1 few TGCGCCAGCAGCTTGGTCCCTACTAGCGGGGGTCAAGAGACCCAGTACTTC CASSLVPTSGGQETQYF
TRBJ1-1 . TRBV18 . TGTGCCAGCTCACCCCAGGACAAGGACACTGAAGCTTTCTTT CASSPQDKDTEAFF
TRBJ2-3 TRBD2 TRBV11-2 once TGTGCCAGCAGCGGGTTACGGGGGGGCGAAAGGACGCAGTATTTT CASSGLRGGERTQYF
TRBJ2-7 . TRBV11-2 few TGTGCCAGCAGCCATATGGCACAGACGAGCTCCTACGAGCAGTACTTC CASSHMAQTSSYEQYF
TRBJ2-1 TRBD1 TRBV6-5 few TGTGCCAGCAGTTACTCGAAGGGACAGGGGGCCTACAATGAGCAGTTCTTC CASSYSKGQGAYNEQFF
TRBJ1-6 . TRBV6-1 . TGTGCCAGCAGTGAAGGTCTCGCCAAGGGACATAAACCCCTCCACTTT CASSEGLAKGHKPLHF
TRBJ2-1 TRBD2 TRBV30 . TGTGCCTGGAGTGGGGGGGGATGGGATGAGCAGTTCTTC CAWSGGGWDEQFF
TRBJ1-1 . TRBV4-2 . TGTGCCAGCAACCAAGAACCAGCGAACACTGAAGCTTTCTTT CASNQEPANTEAFF
TRBJ2-3 . TRBV10-3 few TGTGCCATTGGCGGGCACACGGCAGATACGCAGTATTTT CAIGGHTADTQYF
TRBJ2-7 . TRBV3-1 few TGTGCCAGCAGCCAGTATCAGACAGGATCCTTGGCCGAGCAGTACTTC CASSQYQTGSLAEQYF
TRBJ2-1 TRBD1 TRBV11-2 once TGTGCCAGCTTGGGGACAGGGGGAGGCAATGAGCAGGTCTTC CASLGTGGGNEQVF
TRBJ2-5 TRBD1 TRBV27 . TGTGCCAGCAGTCTCACGACAGGGTCGGAGACCCAGTACTTC CASSLTTGSETQYF
TRBJ2-5 TRBD1 TRBV29-1 many TGCAGTTTTCGACAGGGCCAAGAGACCCAGTACTTC CSFRQGQETQYF
TRBJ2-3 . TRBV5-5 few TGTGCCAGCAGCTTTCTCATCCAGCGAGATACGCAGTATTTT CASSFLIQRDTQYF
TRBJ2-1 . TRBV7-8 few TGTGCCAGCATTCCCCAGGTTGGAGGGTCCTACAATGAGCAGTTCTTC CASIPQVGGSYNEQFF
TRBJ2-1 TRBD1 TRBV7-3 . TGTGCCAGCAGCGTCACGGGACAGGGGGAGCAGTTCTTC CASSVTGQGEQFF
TRBJ1-2 . TRBV6-4 . TGTGCCAGCAGTGACCACATCGGGTATGGCTACACCTTC CASSDHIGYGYTF
TRBJ2-3 TRBD2 TRBV7-2 . TGTGCCAGCAGCTTAGTCGGGGGGGCCCCGCCAGATACGCAGTATTTT CASSLVGGAPPDTQYF
TRBJ2-7 . TRBV6-6 . TGTGCCAGCAGGCGCCCCGGGACCCCTTCCTACGAGCAGTACTTC CASRRPGTPSYEQYF